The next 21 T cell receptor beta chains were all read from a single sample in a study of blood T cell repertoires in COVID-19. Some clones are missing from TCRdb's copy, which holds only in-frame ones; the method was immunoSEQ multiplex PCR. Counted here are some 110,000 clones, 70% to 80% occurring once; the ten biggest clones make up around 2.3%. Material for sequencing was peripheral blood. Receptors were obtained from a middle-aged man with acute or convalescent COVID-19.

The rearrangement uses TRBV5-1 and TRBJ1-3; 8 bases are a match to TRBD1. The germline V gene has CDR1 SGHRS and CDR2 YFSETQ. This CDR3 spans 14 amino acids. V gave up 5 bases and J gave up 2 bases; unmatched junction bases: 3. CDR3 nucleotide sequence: TGCGCCAGCAGTCCACAGGGGGCTGGAAACACCATATATTTT. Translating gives CASSPQGAGNTIYF.

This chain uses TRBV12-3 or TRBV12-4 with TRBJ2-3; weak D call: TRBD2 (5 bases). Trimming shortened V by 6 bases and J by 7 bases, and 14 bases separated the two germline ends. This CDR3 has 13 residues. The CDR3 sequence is CASSFAGKNTQYF. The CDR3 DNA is TGTGCCAGCAGCTTCGCCGGGAAAAATACGCAGTATTTT.

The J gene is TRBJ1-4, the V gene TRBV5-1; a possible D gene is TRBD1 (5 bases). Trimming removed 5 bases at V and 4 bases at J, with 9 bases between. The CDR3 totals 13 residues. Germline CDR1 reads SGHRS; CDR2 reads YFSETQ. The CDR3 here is CASRTDLNEKLFF. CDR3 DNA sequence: TGCGCCAGCAGGACAGATCTTAATGAAAAACTGTTTTTT.

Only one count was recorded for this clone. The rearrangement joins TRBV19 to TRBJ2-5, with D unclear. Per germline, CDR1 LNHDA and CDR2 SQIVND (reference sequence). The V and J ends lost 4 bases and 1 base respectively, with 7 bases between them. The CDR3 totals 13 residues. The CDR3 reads CASSTLAQETQYF. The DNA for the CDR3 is TGTGCCAGTAGTACCCTGGCCCAAGAGACCCAGTACTTC.

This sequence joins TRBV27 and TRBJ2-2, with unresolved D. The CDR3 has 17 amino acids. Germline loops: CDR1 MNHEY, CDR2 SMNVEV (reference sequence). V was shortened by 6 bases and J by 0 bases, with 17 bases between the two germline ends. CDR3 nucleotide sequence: TGTGCCAGCAGCCCCCAGGTGGTTCAATCGAACACCGGGGAGCTGTTTTTT. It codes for CASSPQVVQSNTGELFF.

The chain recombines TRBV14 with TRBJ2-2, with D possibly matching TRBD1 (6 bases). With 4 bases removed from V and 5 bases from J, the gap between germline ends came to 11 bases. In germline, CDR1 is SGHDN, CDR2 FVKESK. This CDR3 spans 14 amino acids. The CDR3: CASSPTGTTGELFF. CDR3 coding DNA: TGTGCCAGCAGCCCGACAGGCACGACCGGGGAGCTGTTTTTT.

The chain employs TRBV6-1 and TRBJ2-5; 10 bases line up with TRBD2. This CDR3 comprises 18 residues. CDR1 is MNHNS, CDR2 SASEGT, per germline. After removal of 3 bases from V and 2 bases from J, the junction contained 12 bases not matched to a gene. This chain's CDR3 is CASSESGGAGIGQETQYF. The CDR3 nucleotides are TGTGCCAGCAGTGAGAGCGGGGGGGCGGGAATAGGGCAAGAGACCCAGTACTTC.

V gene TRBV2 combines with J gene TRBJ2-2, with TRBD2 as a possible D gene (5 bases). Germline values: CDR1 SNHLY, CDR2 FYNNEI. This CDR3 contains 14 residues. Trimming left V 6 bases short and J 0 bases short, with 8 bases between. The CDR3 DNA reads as TGTGCCAGCAGGAAGGAGGCGAACACCGGGGAGCTGTTTTTT. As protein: CASRKEANTGELFF. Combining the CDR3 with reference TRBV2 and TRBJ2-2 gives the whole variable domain EPEVTQTPSHQVTQMGQEVILRCVPISNHLYFYWYRQILGQKVEFLVSFYNNEISEKSEIFDDQFSVERPDGSNFTLKIRSTKLEDSAMYFCASRKEANTGELFFGEGSRLTVL.

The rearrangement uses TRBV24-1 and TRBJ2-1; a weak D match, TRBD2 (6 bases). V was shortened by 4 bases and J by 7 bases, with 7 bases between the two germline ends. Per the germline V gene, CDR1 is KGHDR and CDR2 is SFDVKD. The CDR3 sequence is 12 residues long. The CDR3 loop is CATSEGGNEQFF. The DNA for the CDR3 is TGTGCCACCAGTGAAGGAGGGAATGAGCAGTTCTTC.

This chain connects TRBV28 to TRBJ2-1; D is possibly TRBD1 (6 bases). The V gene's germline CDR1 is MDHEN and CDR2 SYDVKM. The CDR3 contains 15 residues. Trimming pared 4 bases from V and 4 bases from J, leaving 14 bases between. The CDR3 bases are TGTGCCAGCAGTTCCGCCGGGACACATTACAATGAGCAGTTCTTC. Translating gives CASSSAGTHYNEQFF.

The CDR3 bases are TGTGCCAGCAGTGAGTTGGAGAAGGACAATCAGCCCCAGCATTTT. Encoded protein: CASSELEKDNQPQHF. The chain has TRBV2 and TRBJ1-5; D unresolved. Germline-derived CDR1 and CDR2 are SNHLY and FYNNEI. V lost 3 bases and J 3 bases, leaving 12 bases between the germline ends. This CDR3 is 15 amino acids long.

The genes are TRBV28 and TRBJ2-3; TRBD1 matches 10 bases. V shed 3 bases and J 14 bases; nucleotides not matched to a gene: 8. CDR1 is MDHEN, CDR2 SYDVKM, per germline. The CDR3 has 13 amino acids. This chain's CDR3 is CASSFSPTGGRYF. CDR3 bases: TGTGCCAGCAGTTTCTCCCCGACAGGGGGCAGGTATTTT.

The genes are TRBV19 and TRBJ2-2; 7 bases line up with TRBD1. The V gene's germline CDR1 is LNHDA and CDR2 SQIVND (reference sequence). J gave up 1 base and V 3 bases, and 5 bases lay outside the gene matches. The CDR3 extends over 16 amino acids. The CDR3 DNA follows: TGTGCCAGTAGTATGCTGGCAGGGGGGAACACCGGGGAGCTGTTTTTT. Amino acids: CASSMLAGGNTGELFF.

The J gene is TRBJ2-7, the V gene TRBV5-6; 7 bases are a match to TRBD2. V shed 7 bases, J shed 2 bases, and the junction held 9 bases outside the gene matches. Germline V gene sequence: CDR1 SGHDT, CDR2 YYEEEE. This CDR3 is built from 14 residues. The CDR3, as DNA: TGTGCCAGCTCCCAAGCGGGGCCAGCCTACGAGCAGTACTTC. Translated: CASSQAGPAYEQYF.

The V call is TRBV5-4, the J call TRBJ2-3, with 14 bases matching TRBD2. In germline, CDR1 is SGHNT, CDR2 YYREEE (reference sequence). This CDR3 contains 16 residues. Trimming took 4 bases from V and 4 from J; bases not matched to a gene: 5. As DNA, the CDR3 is TGTGCCAGCAGCCCGGGACTAGCGGGAGAGGCAGATACGCAGTATTTT. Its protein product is CASSPGLAGEADTQYF.

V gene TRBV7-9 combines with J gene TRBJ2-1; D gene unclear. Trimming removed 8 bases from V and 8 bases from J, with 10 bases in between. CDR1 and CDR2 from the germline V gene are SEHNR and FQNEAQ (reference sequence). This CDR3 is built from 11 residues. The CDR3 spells CASAGQDEQFF. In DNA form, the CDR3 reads TGTGCCAGCGCTGGTCAGGATGAGCAGTTCTTC.

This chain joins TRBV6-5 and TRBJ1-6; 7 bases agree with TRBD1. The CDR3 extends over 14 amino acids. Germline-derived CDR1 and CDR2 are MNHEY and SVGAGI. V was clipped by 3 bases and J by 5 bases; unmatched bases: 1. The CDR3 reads CASSYGTDNSPLHF. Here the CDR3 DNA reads TGTGCCAGCAGTTATGGGACAGATAATTCACCCCTCCACTTT.

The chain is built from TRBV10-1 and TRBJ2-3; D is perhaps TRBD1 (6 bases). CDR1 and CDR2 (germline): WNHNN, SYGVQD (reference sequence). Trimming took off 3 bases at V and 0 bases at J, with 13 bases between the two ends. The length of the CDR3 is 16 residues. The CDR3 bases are TGCGCCAGCAGTGATGGGGGCCCGCCGAGCACAGATACGCAGTATTTT. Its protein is CASSDGGPPSTDTQYF.

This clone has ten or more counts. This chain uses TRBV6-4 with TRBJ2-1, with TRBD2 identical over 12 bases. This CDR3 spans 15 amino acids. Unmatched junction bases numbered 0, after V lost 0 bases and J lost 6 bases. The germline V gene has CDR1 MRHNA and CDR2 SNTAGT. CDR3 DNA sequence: TGTGCCAGCAGTGACTCGACTAGCGGGAGCAATGAGCAGTTCTTC. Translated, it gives CASSDSTSGSNEQFF.

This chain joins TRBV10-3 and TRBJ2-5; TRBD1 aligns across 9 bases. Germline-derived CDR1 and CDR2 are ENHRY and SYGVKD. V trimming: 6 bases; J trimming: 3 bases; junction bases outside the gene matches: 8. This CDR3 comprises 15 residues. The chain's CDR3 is CAIRRQGDMEETQYF. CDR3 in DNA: TGTGCCATCAGGAGACAGGGGGACATGGAAGAGACCCAGTACTTC.

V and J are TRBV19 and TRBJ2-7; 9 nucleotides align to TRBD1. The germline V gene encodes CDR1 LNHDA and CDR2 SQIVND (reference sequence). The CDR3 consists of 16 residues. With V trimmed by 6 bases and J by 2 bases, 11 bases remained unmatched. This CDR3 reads CASSPIPGQGTYEQYF. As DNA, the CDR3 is TGTGCCAGTAGCCCCATCCCGGGACAGGGTACCTACGAGCAGTACTTC.